A single sample is the source of the 10 T cell receptor beta chains below, sequenced in a study of spatial heterogeneity in lung cancer. Their target antigens are unknown. TCRdb processed the 5' RACE reads anew with MiXCR; each CDR3 protein has one entry. The sample lists 17,000 or so distinct CDR3 sequences, more than 5.5% occurring once. The time point denotes: sample taken at primary tumor resection. Notes on the study in general: In tumors, expanded intratumoral alpha and beta TCR counts tracked mutation counts.

Source: lung tumor tissue, taken at surgery. These receptors originate from a male donor with early-stage non-small cell lung cancer.

This clonotype is deemed medium-sized. This beta chain slipped into a library made for alpha chains as a stray read, so its size is not meaningful. The chain links TRBV27 to TRBJ1-1; weak D call: TRBD1 (5 bases). V was trimmed by 3 bases and J by 1 base, leaving 12 bases between them. The CDR3 length is 15 residues. Germline V gives CDR1 MNHEY, CDR2 SMNVEV (reference sequence). This CDR3 is CASSLTTAWNTEAFF. CDR3 DNA sequence: TGTGCCAGCAGTTTGACGACAGCCTGGAACACTGAAGCTTTCTTT.

This clonotype was recorded at least ten times. This beta chain appears as a stray read in a library generated for alpha chains; its size is not informative. The chain joins TRBV9 to TRBJ1-1; D unresolved. Germline V lookup: CDR1 SGDLS, CDR2 YYNGEE. V lost 0 bases and J lost 0, with 9 bases in between. The CDR3 runs 15 residues. As DNA, the CDR3 is TGTGCCAGCAGCGTAGACCCGGGCCTGAACACTGAAGCTTTCTTT. Translated, it gives CASSVDPGLNTEAFF.

About this clonotype itself: This beta chain slipped into a library made for alpha chains as a stray read, so its size is not meaningful. V and J are TRBV2 and TRBJ2-3, with 7 bases fitting TRBD1. With 6 bases clipped from V and 2 bases from J, the junction kept 5 bases outside the gene matches. The CDR3 has 14 residues. In germline, CDR1 is SNHLY, CDR2 FYNNEI. The CDR3 loop reads CASRPDRLTDTQYF. The CDR3 coding sequence is TGTGCCAGCAGGCCGGACAGGCTCACAGATACGCAGTATTTT.

This clonotype was seen many times. Since the library was made to target alpha chains, this beta chain is a stray read and its abundance is not meaningful. V is TRBV20-1 and J is TRBJ2-7; TRBD2 is a possible D gene (5 bases). This CDR3 contains 12 residues. Germline assignment: CDR1 DFQATT and CDR2 SNEGSKA (reference sequence). Trimming shortened V by 3 bases and J by 1 base, and 7 bases separated the two germline ends. The CDR3 protein is CSASEGSYEQYF. CDR3 DNA sequence: TGCAGTGCTAGTGAGGGATCCTACGAGCAGTACTTC.

This clonotype was seen many times. With the library built for alpha chains, this beta chain is off target and its frequency is not meaningful. The chain recombines TRBV7-9 with TRBJ1-1; TRBD1 aligns across 10 bases. Germline CDR1 reads SEHNR; CDR2 reads FQNEAQ (reference sequence). Trimming took 5 bases from V and 3 from J; bases not matched to a gene: 12. The CDR3 has 17 residues. CDR3 sequence reads: CASSPCCTGTGDTEAFF. DNA of the CDR3: TGTGCCAGCAGCCCGTGCTGCACCGGGACAGGGGACACTGAAGCTTTCTTT.

This clonotype was seen repeatedly, ten times or more. This beta chain is an off-target read within a library intended for alpha chains, so its frequency means little. The chain has TRBV28 and TRBJ2-5, with D perhaps TRBD2 (5 bases). The V and J ends lost 8 bases and 5 bases respectively, with 21 bases between them. Germline CDR1 MDHEN, CDR2 SYDVKM. The CDR3 is 15 amino acids. The CDR3 is CASAFDERRLETQYF. CDR3 in DNA: TGTGCCAGCGCATTCGACGAGCGGCGGTTGGAGACCCAGTACTTC.

This clonotype was counted at least ten times. A library prepared for alpha chains yielded this beta chain as an off-target read; its size is of little meaning. The gene calls are TRBV14 and TRBJ1-5; a weak D match, TRBD1 (5 bases). There are 17 residues in the CDR3. Per germline, CDR1 SGHDN and CDR2 FVKESK. V lost 6 bases, J lost 0 bases, and 18 bases lay in between. CDR3 residues: CASRAFEGTHSNQPQHF. The CDR3 DNA follows: TGTGCCAGCAGAGCTTTCGAGGGGACTCATAGCAATCAGCCCCAGCATTTT.

This clonotype was detected ten times or more. A library prepared for alpha chains yielded this beta chain as an off-target read; its size is of little meaning. The chain combines TRBV7-8 with TRBJ2-1; D may be TRBD1 (6 bases). This CDR3 has 13 residues. V lost 5 bases and J lost 4, with 9 bases in between. Germline CDR1 SGHVS, CDR2 FQNEAQ. CDR3 nucleotides: TGTGCCAGCAGCCTACAGGGTTACAATGAGCAGTTCTTC. Its protein is CASSLQGYNEQFF.

This clonotype showed up just a few times. Little can be read into the size of this beta chain, an off-target read in a library designed for alpha chains. The chain employs TRBV27 and TRBJ2-7; 7 nucleotides agree with TRBD1. The CDR3 has 13 amino acids. Looked up from germline, CDR1 is MNHEY and CDR2 is SMNVEV (reference sequence). V trimming: 8 bases; J trimming: 6 bases; junction bases outside the gene matches: 10. CDR3 protein: CASGIQGMSEQYF. The CDR3 coding sequence is TGTGCCAGCGGAATACAGGGGATGTCCGAGCAGTACTTC.

This clonotype was counted ten times or more. This beta chain was picked up by a library intended for alpha chains and is off target, so its count carries little meaning. The V and J genes are TRBV7-2 and TRBJ2-3, with 7 bases identical to TRBD2. The CDR3 extends over 15 amino acids. Germline-derived CDR1 and CDR2 are SGHTA and FQGNSA. With V trimmed by 1 base and J by 6 bases, 7 bases remained unmatched. The CDR3 DNA follows: TGTGCCAGCAGCTTAGACGCGGGAGCGCTGGATACGCAGTATTTT. This sequence encodes CASSLDAGALDTQYF.